This passage covers 9 T cell receptor beta chains from one sample sequenced in a study of CD8 T cells in Susac syndrome. Random hexamers primed reverse transcription of roughly 0.45 to 1 ug RNA. TCRdb re-called the immunoSEQ multiplex PCR reads with MiXCR, one entry per CDR3 protein. The data show fewer than 200,000 distinct CDR3 sequences, around 96% seen once. The specimen was CD8+ T cells from PBMCs. The origin of the receptors is a human donor with multiple sclerosis.

J is TRBJ2-3 and V is TRBV10-3; no clear D. The CDR3 covers 16 residues. Germline assignment: CDR1 ENHRY and CDR2 SYGVKD. V was trimmed by 8 bases and J by 0 bases, leaving 18 bases between them. CDR3 in DNA: TGTGCCATCGGCGGAGAAACCATATCTAGCACAGATACGCAGTATTTT. Residues: CAIGGETISSTDTQYF.

The chain couples TRBV9 to TRBJ2-3; 10 positions match TRBD1. The J segment lost 2 bases and the V segment lost 0 bases, leaving 6 bases of the junction unmatched. Germline CDR1 reads SGDLS; CDR2 reads YYNGEE. The CDR3 is 17 residues long. The CDR3 sequence is CASSVDPGQGLTDTQYF. Here the CDR3 DNA reads TGTGCCAGCAGCGTAGATCCGGGACAGGGGCTCACAGATACGCAGTATTTT.

The chain has TRBV27 and TRBJ1-6; D uncertain. This CDR3 is 15 amino acids long. Germline V gene data show CDR1 as MNHEY and CDR2 as SMNVEV (reference sequence). V gave up 3 bases and J gave up 7 bases, with 13 bases separating them. CDR3 residues: CASSFGRGGNSPLHF. The CDR3 DNA reads TGTGCCAGCAGTTTTGGTCGTGGTGGAAATTCACCCCTCCACTTT.

The rearrangement links TRBV27 to TRBJ1-5, with D possibly matching TRBD1 (6 bases). Trimming removed 3 bases from V and 4 bases from J, with 10 bases in between. CDR3 length: 14 residues. CDR1 and CDR2 from the germline V gene are MNHEY and SMNVEV (reference sequence). In DNA, the CDR3 is TGTGCCAGCAGTTTGCAGGGGATGAATCAGCCCCAGCATTTT. This translates into CASSLQGMNQPQHF.

V usage is TRBV9 and J usage is TRBJ2-2; TRBD2 is a possible D gene (5 bases). This CDR3 region has 16 residues. Trimming took off 0 bases at V and 0 bases at J, with 9 bases between the two ends. Germline V gene sequence: CDR1 SGDLS, CDR2 YYNGEE. The CDR3, as DNA: TGTGCCAGCAGCGTAGGGATTAGCGCGAACACCGGGGAGCTGTTTTTT. Its protein product is CASSVGISANTGELFF.

The chain recombines TRBV7-9 with TRBJ2-5; D gene unclear. Per the germline V gene, CDR1 is SEHNR and CDR2 is FQNEAQ (reference sequence). This CDR3 has 14 amino acids. Deletions cut 2 bases from V and 3 bases from J, with 10 bases between. This CDR3 is CASSLKESKETQYF. In nucleotides, the CDR3 is TGTGCCAGCAGCTTAAAGGAATCTAAAGAGACCCAGTACTTC.

The table lists this clonotype with a count of one. The genes are TRBV29-1 and TRBJ2-7; D is unresolved. The V and J ends lost 6 bases and 1 base respectively, with 13 bases between them. CDR1 is SQVTM and CDR2 is ANQGSEA in the germline V gene. The CDR3 is 13 amino acids. CDR3 region: CSVNDARSYEQYF. DNA of the CDR3: TGCAGCGTAAACGACGCGAGGTCCTACGAGCAGTACTTC.

J is TRBJ2-7 and V is TRBV28; 7 bases fit TRBD2. The germline V gene has CDR1 MDHEN and CDR2 SYDVKM. The CDR3 extends over 15 amino acids. V dropped 5 bases and J dropped 4; count of bases not matched to a gene: 11. CDR3 in DNA: TGTGCCAGCAGTCTAGCGGAGGAGGAACTTTACGAGCAGTACTTC. Its protein is CASSLAEEELYEQYF.

The rearrangement joins TRBV9 to TRBJ1-1; D might be TRBD1 (5 bases). CDR1 is SGDLS and CDR2 is YYNGEE in the germline V gene. The CDR3 runs 15 residues. Trimming took 3 bases from V and 0 from J, leaving 12 bases between them. The CDR3 coding sequence is TGTGCCAGCAGCGAGGGACCGCGTCTGAACACTGAAGCTTTCTTT. It is translated as CASSEGPRLNTEAFF.